These 26 T cell receptor beta chains were sequenced from one sample in a study of shared clonotypes between healthy human individuals. The protocol was immunoSEQ multiplex PCR, while the TCRdb copy is restricted to in-frame clones and leaves out a portion. The table shows some 2.4 million clones, with 93% occurring only once. The sequencing sample was made of naive CD4+ T cells from PBMCs. Subset: CD45RA+ positively selected. Receptors were obtained from a man between 18 and 35 years old in good health. Some clones in this sample may be carry-over from other donors' samples.

The chain employs TRBV7-2 and TRBJ1-5; D perhaps matches TRBD1 (6 bases). The CDR3 spans 15 residues. The germline V gene encodes CDR1 SGHTA and CDR2 FQGNSA. Trimming removed 6 bases at V and 3 bases at J, with 15 bases between. CDR3: CASSPGVQPNQPQHF. The CDR3 DNA follows: TGTGCCAGCAGTCCAGGGGTTCAGCCCAATCAGCCCCAGCATTTT.

The chain's CDR3 is CASSYRGDTQYF. For the CDR3, the DNA is TGTGCCAGCAGCTACCGAGGTGATACGCAGTATTTT. The J gene is TRBJ2-3, the V gene TRBV7-2; D is unresolved. CDR3 length: 12 amino acids. V lost 4 bases to trimming and J lost 6 bases, with 8 bases between them. CDR1 and CDR2 from the germline V gene are SGHTA and FQGNSA. The complete variable domain, with remaining parts taken from reference TRBV7-2 and TRBJ2-3, reads GAGVSQSPSNKVTEKGKDVELRCDPISGHTALYWYRQSLGQGLEFLIYFQGNSAPDKSGLPSDRFSAERTGGSVSTLTIQRTQQEDSAVYLCASSYRGDTQYFGPGTRLTVL.

The V gene is TRBV7-2, the J gene TRBJ2-5; D unclear. Between the trimmed V and J ends, which lost 10 bases and 3 bases, there was a span of 15 bases. The CDR3 is made up of 13 amino acids. Germline V gives CDR1 SGHTA, CDR2 FQGNSA. This chain's CDR3 is CATRLAEKETQYF. CDR3 nucleotides: TGTGCCACCCGCCTCGCGGAGAAAGAGACCCAGTACTTC.

This sequence joins TRBV19 and TRBJ1-1, with D unresolved. This CDR3 comprises 14 residues. The germline gives CDR1 LNHDA, CDR2 SQIVND (reference sequence). V lost 1 base to trimming and J lost 3 bases, with 9 bases between them. The CDR3 region is CASSIGLTYTEAFF. In nucleotides, the CDR3 is TGTGCCAGTAGTATAGGTCTAACCTACACTGAAGCTTTCTTT.

The J gene is TRBJ2-5, the V gene TRBV9, with 7 bases aligning to TRBD1. This CDR3 spans 16 amino acids. Germline CDR1 and CDR2: SGDLS and YYNGEE. Germline trimming cut 3 bases from V and 5 bases from J; bases unmatched to any gene: 13. CDR3 nucleotides: TGTGCCAGCAGCGCCAAACAGGGGCTTGTCCTGGAGACCCAGTACTTC. This translates into CASSAKQGLVLETQYF.

This clone was recorded once. CDR3 amino acids: CASSVEGSGSYEQYF. The CDR3 region has the DNA TGTGCCAGCAGCGTAGAGGGGTCAGGGTCCTACGAGCAGTACTTC. The chain is built from TRBV9 and TRBJ2-7; a possible D gene is TRBD1 (5 bases). V lost 0 bases and J 1 base, leaving 11 bases between the germline ends. This CDR3 contains 15 residues. CDR1 is SGDLS and CDR2 is YYNGEE in the germline V gene.

This chain joins TRBV25-1 and TRBJ1-1; TRBD1 aligns across 10 bases. Unmatched junction bases numbered 3, after V lost 8 bases and J lost 3 bases. Germline assignment: CDR1 MGHDK and CDR2 SYGVNS. The CDR3 sequence is 13 residues long. CDR3 sequence: CASRGTGDTEAFF. DNA for the CDR3: TGTGCCAGCCGCGGGACAGGGGACACTGAAGCTTTCTTT.

The chain couples TRBV2 to TRBJ2-1; D possibly corresponds to TRBD2 (6 bases). This CDR3 has 16 amino acids. Germline lookup yields CDR1 SNHLY and CDR2 FYNNEI. V lost 4 bases and J 10 bases, leaving 23 bases between the germline ends. The CDR3 is CASSGPSGGNSKEQFF. Here the CDR3 DNA reads TGTGCCAGCAGTGGCCCGAGTGGGGGGAACTCTAAAGAGCAGTTCTTC.

Comment on this clone: This specimen includes other DNA sequences encoding the same CDR3. The genes are TRBV18 and TRBJ1-2; D is unclear. Germline CDR1 is KGHSH and CDR2 is LQKENI. V shed 1 base and J shed 0 bases, with 6 bases lying between them. This CDR3 has 14 amino acids. In nucleotides, the CDR3 is TGTGCCAGCTCACCACAGGGTGCTAACTATGGCTACACCTTC. Protein sequence: CASSPQGANYGYTF.

This clone has just one count. This chain connects TRBV18 to TRBJ1-1; D call uncertain. With 3 bases removed from V and 7 bases from J, the gap between germline ends came to 12 bases. CDR3 length: 13 residues. Per germline, CDR1 KGHSH and CDR2 LQKENI. The CDR3: CASSPNSNYEAFF. The CDR3 DNA reads as TGTGCCAGCTCACCGAACTCTAACTATGAAGCTTTCTTT.

This rearrangement joins TRBV28 to TRBJ1-2, with 9 bases identical to TRBD1. Germline CDR1 reads MDHEN; CDR2 reads SYDVKM. V lost 7 bases and J lost 2; bases outside the gene matches: 8. This CDR3 is 15 amino acids long. CDR3 in amino acids: CASTGGGTGNYGYTF. In nucleotides, the CDR3 is TGTGCCAGCACCGGAGGAGGGACAGGGAACTATGGCTACACCTTC.

V and J are TRBV9 and TRBJ2-5; 8 nucleotides match TRBD1. Trimming cost V 3 bases and J 4 bases; bases outside gene matches: 5. The CDR3 extends over 14 amino acids. Germline V lookup: CDR1 SGDLS, CDR2 YYNGEE. CDR3 loop: CASSERGQGETQYF. The CDR3 bases are TGTGCCAGCAGCGAGAGAGGACAGGGAGAGACCCAGTACTTC.

V and J are TRBV28 and TRBJ2-3; D call uncertain. Between the trimmed V and J ends, which lost 7 bases and 5 bases, there was a span of 10 bases. This CDR3 has 12 amino acids. Per germline, CDR1 MDHEN and CDR2 SYDVKM. In DNA form, the CDR3 reads TGTGCCAGCAACCCGTTCGGAGATACGCAGTATTTT. Its translation: CASNPFGDTQYF.

The V gene is TRBV19, the J gene TRBJ2-1; 12 bases map to TRBD2. CDR1 is LNHDA, CDR2 SQIVND, per germline (reference sequence). V trimming: 6 bases; J trimming: 5 bases; junction bases outside the gene matches: 5. The CDR3 totals 15 residues. The DNA for the CDR3 is TGTGCCAGTAGGTCGACTAGCGGGAGAGACAATGAGCAGTTCTTC. Protein product: CASRSTSGRDNEQFF.

The chain links TRBV7-3 to TRBJ2-1; D gene ambiguous. V lost 5 bases and J lost 2, with 10 bases in between. The CDR3 totals 14 residues. CDR1 and CDR2 (germline): SGHTA, FQGTGA. The CDR3 region has the DNA TGTGCCAGCAGCCGGTTAGGGCCCTACAATGAGCAGTTCTTC. Translation: CASSRLGPYNEQFF.

The rearrangement joins TRBV19 to TRBJ2-2; no reliable D call. The CDR3 sequence is 16 residues long. Between the trimmed V and J ends, which lost 10 bases and 3 bases, there was a span of 21 bases. Germline CDR1 reads LNHDA; CDR2 reads SQIVND (reference sequence). For the CDR3, the DNA is TGTGCCACCAGTAGCCCCAGAGGTGGCGACACCGGGGAGCTGTTTTTT. Translation gives CATSSPRGGDTGELFF.

This chain links TRBV5-6 with TRBJ2-1; D is unclear. V gave up 0 bases and J gave up 4 bases, with 14 bases separating them. CDR1 and CDR2 (germline): SGHDT, YYEEEE. The CDR3 runs to 16 residues. This chain's CDR3 is CASSLAPRRGYNEQFF. CDR3 bases: TGTGCCAGCAGCTTGGCCCCCAGGCGTGGGTACAATGAGCAGTTCTTC.

This sequence joins TRBV6-6 and TRBJ1-2; no definite D call. Germline V lookup: CDR1 MNHNY, CDR2 SVGAGI (reference sequence). This CDR3 is 11 amino acids long. The ends were cut back, 6 bases at V and 6 bases at J, with 8 bases in the middle. For the CDR3, the DNA is TGTGCCAGCAGGACCTTGGATGGCTACACCTTC. Residues: CASRTLDGYTF.

This chain joins TRBV7-3 and TRBJ2-5; D unresolved. Germline-derived CDR1 and CDR2 are SGHTA and FQGTGA. Trimming stripped 5 bases from V and 3 bases from J, with 10 bases between. The CDR3 length is 13 residues. CDR3 bases: TGTGCCAGCAGCCGACGCGAGGAAGAGACCCAGTACTTC. Translating it yields CASSRREEETQYF. Combining the CDR3 with reference TRBV7-3 and TRBJ2-5 gives the whole variable domain GAGVSQTPSNKVTEKGKYVELRCDPISGHTALYWYRQSLGQGPEFLIYFQGTGAADDSGLPNDRFFAVRPEGSVSTLKIQRTERGDSAVYLCASSRREEETQYFGPGTRLLVL.

Worth noting for this clone: Additional DNA sequences in this sample encode the identical CDR3. The rearrangement joins TRBV6-5 to TRBJ2-7; 12 bases match TRBD1. V gave up 4 bases and J gave up 7 bases; unmatched junction bases: 5. CDR1 and CDR2 from the germline V gene are MNHEY and SVGAGI. The CDR3 covers 14 residues. As DNA, the CDR3 is TGTGCCAGCAGTTCGGGACAGGGGGCGGGGGAGCAGTACTTC. It specifies CASSSGQGAGEQYF.

The chain employs TRBV18 and TRBJ2-7, with 15 bases fitting TRBD2. This CDR3 comprises 17 residues. Germline V gene data show CDR1 as KGHSH and CDR2 as LQKENI. The V gene end was trimmed by 3 bases and the J gene end by 9 bases; junction bases not matched to a gene: 12. In nucleotides, the CDR3 is TGTGCCAGCTCACCTCCGGGACTAGCGGGAGGCCTCGTCGGGCAGTACTTC. It yields the protein CASSPPGLAGGLVGQYF.

The chain recombines TRBV7-9 with TRBJ2-6; TRBD1 aligns across 7 bases. This CDR3 comprises 16 residues. The V segment lost 3 bases and the J segment 1 base; nucleotides outside the gene matches: 3. In germline, CDR1 is SEHNR, CDR2 FQNEAQ (reference sequence). CDR3 coding DNA: TGTGCCAGCAGCTTGACGACAGGGTCTGGGGCCAACGTCCTGACTTTC. Its translation is CASSLTTGSGANVLTF.

The chain employs TRBV19 and TRBJ1-1, with TRBD1 as a possible D gene (5 bases). V was clipped by 7 bases and J by 1 base, with 16 bases between them. Germline lookup yields CDR1 LNHDA and CDR2 SQIVND (reference sequence). The CDR3 contains 15 residues. The CDR3 protein is CASTNGAGWNTEAFF. In DNA, the CDR3 is TGTGCCAGTACCAATGGGGCAGGGTGGAACACTGAAGCTTTCTTT.

V and J are TRBV28 and TRBJ1-1; D uncertain. This CDR3 region has 13 residues. The ends were cut back, 10 bases at V and 1 base at J, with 13 bases in the middle. Germline lookup yields CDR1 MDHEN and CDR2 SYDVKM. The CDR3 region is CATHWLPNTEAFF. DNA of the CDR3: TGTGCCACCCATTGGCTTCCGAACACTGAAGCTTTCTTT.

The chain joins TRBV15 to TRBJ2-1, with a weak D call TRBD2 (5 bases). Germline-derived CDR1 and CDR2 are LNHNV and YYDKDF (reference sequence). The V end lost 8 bases, the J end lost 0 bases, and 11 bases lay between the germline ends. The CDR3 is made up of 14 amino acids. CDR3 sequence (DNA): TGTGCCACCCGGCGGGCCCGCTCCTACAATGAGCAGTTCTTC. This gives the protein CATRRARSYNEQFF.

This chain joins TRBV7-3 and TRBJ2-1, with 8 bases aligning to TRBD2. Unmatched junction bases numbered 4, after V lost 5 bases and J lost 1 base. Germline V gives CDR1 SGHTA, CDR2 FQGTGA. There are 15 residues in the CDR3. As DNA, the CDR3 is TGTGCCAGCAGCCCTATAGCGGGATCCTACAATGAGCAGTTCTTC. Translated: CASSPIAGSYNEQFF. Full variable domain (rest looked up from reference TRBV7-3 and TRBJ2-1): GAGVSQTPSNKVTEKGKYVELRCDPISGHTALYWYRQSLGQGPEFLIYFQGTGAADDSGLPNDRFFAVRPEGSVSTLKIQRTERGDSAVYLCASSPIAGSYNEQFFGPGTRLTVL.